The subject of this entry is one TCR beta chain. This clone was seen a few times. It lacks a known antigen. Per-nucleotide qualities are absent, and no much larger clonotype sits a single base away. This specimen belongs to a study of blood T cell repertoires in COVID-19 (TCRdb year 2020). Notes on the research overall: Samples covering the acute and convalescent phases of COVID-19 were provided by collaborators in the United States, Italy and Spain. The material from the prospective study consisted of cDNA or gDNA derived from T cells, B-cell-depleted T cells, or PBMCs. Subjects who had been exposed to COVID-19, were actively infected with it, or had recovered from it provided the deeply sampled blood TCRbeta repertoires that made up the dataset. The repertoires were released in a freely available public database intended as a resource for research on the immune response to SARS-CoV-2. The samples were drawn from the first 160 participants of the ongoing ImmuneRACE study and from more than 1,000 subjects provided by 6 global collaborators. Nearly every sample came with metadata listing a de-identified subject ID, COVID-19 status, age in years and sex. Where available, HLA class I and class II types were taken from metadata supplied by the sample provider and were not determined by assay-based typing.

The research as a whole found: How much clinical and demographic metadata was included differed by source and by participant, and the metadata was provided uncurated.

Whole blood was collected in K2EDTA tubes by collaborating institutions according to the institutions' own protocols. For TCRbeta analysis, collaborators shipped samples in one of three forms: frozen whole blood, isolated PBMCs, or DNA extracted from either of those sample types. TCRbeta CDR3 regions were amplified from genomic DNA by means of the immunoSEQ Assay, a bias-controlled multiplex PCR. The original methods were these. The number of nucleated cells in each sample was estimated from the amplification of reference gene primers within the assay. To quantify the absolute abundance of each unique TCRbeta CDR3 rearrangement, sequence reads were collapsed and filtered. Productive Simpson clonality was computed per sample as the square root of Simpson's diversity index over productive rearrangements. In its TCRdb copy, this immuneACCESS table keeps in-frame sequences only and misses some clones. Where compared with another copy, unresolved V genes explain less than half of these, and the others have no known cause. That table supplies the V and J calls and clone size; D and trimming were determined from the DNA. This sample has about 170,000 clones in its table, and 85% of those were observed once. The top ten hold over 3% of the sample.

This clonotype was obtained from a human donor with acute or convalescent COVID-19. The donor label of this sample is uncertain. Sequencing was carried out using peripheral blood.

CDR3 loop: CAWSVKTSGGVEQYF. The DNA sequence follows: TGTGCCTGGAGTGTAAAGACTAGCGGGGGGGTCGAGCAGTACTTC. The chain links TRBV30 with TRBJ2-7, with 14 junctional bases fitting TRBD2. The germline V gene (reference sequence) yields GTSNPN for CDR1 and SVGIG for CDR2. The CDR3 runs 15 amino acids, cysteine and phenylalanine included. The read is trimmed to its CDR3 DNA, 45 bases read in frame from base 1. Germline trimming: 0 bases from V, 6 bases from J; junction bases outside gene matches: 4. The CDR3 plus the reference TRBV30 and TRBJ2-7 genes for the other parts give the full variable domain: SQTIHQWPATLVQPVGSPLSLECTVEGTSNPNLYWYRQAAGRGLQLLFYSVGIGQISSEVPQNLSASRPQDRQFILSSKKLLLSDSGFYLCAWSVKTSGGVEQYFGPGTRLTVT.